This is a list of T cell receptor beta chains from one sample in a study of vaccination effects on CD4 cells after COVID-19. The table came from immunoSEQ multiplex PCR; TCRdb's copy has only in-frame clones and leaves some out. The profile shows 40,000 or so clones, roughly 74% of them singletons. These receptors are not linked to any known antigen. This specimen was CD4+ T cells from PBMCs cultured without peptide, taken before COVID-19 vaccination. The receptor set was obtained from a human donor who received a COVID-19 vaccine. Both conserved end residues are part of each CDR3. The D gene is left open where the match is weak. Only part of the rows carry a size: once, few, many, or a class if the clone is expanded.

V gene,J gene,D gene,clone size,CDR3 DNA,CDR3 protein
TRBV29-1,TRBJ1-4,.,.,TGCAGCGTTGAAGCAGGGACCCCCTTCAATGAAAAACTGTTTTTT,CSVEAGTPFNEKLFF
TRBV12-3/TRBV12-4,TRBJ1-1,.,.,TGTGCCAGCGGACTTCGGCAGAACACTGAAGCTTTCTTT,CASGLRQNTEAFF
TRBV9,TRBJ1-1,.,.,TGTGCCAGCAGCCCAAGGGGAACCATGAACACTGAAGCTTTCTTT,CASSPRGTMNTEAFF
TRBV14,TRBJ2-3,.,.,TGTGCCAGCAGCCAAGATAGGATCGCCCCAGATACGCAGTATTTT,CASSQDRIAPDTQYF
TRBV15,TRBJ2-3,.,.,TGTGCCACCAGCAGAGGACAGGGACTCAGTGATACGCAGTATTTT,CATSRGQGLSDTQYF
TRBV6-1,TRBJ2-3,TRBD1,.,TGTGCCAGCAGCGAACAGGGGGGTAGCCGCACAGATACGCAGTATTTT,CASSEQGGSRTDTQYF
TRBV3-1/TRBV3-2,TRBJ2-3,.,.,TGTGCCAGCAGCCAAACAGATACGCAGTATTTT,CASSQTDTQYF
TRBV7-8,TRBJ1-2,.,.,TGTGCCAGCAGCTTATCCAACGACTATGGCTACACCTTC,CASSLSNDYGYTF
TRBV19,TRBJ2-2,.,.,TGTGCCACTCGCGAACAACAGGGTCCCGGGGAGCTGTTTTTT,CATREQQGPGELFF
TRBV6-5,TRBJ2-1,TRBD1,.,TGTGCCGGACGACAGGGCAACTCCTACAATGAGCAGTTCTTC,CAGRQGNSYNEQFF
TRBV5-8,TRBJ2-2,TRBD2,medium-sized,TGTGCCAGCAGCGCAGGGCCTACAGCGGGAGGTTCCGGGGAGCTGTTTTTT,CASSAGPTAGGSGELFF
TRBV4-3,TRBJ1-4,TRBD1,.,TGCGCCAGCAGCCAAGCCCCCCAGGGGGGCGTTGAAAAACTGTTTTTT,CASSQAPQGGVEKLFF
TRBV6-2/TRBV6-3,TRBJ1-5,.,.,TGTGCCAGCAGTTTAGCCCGATTGGCCCAGCATTTT,CASSLARLAQHF
TRBV6-4,TRBJ1-1,.,once,TGTGCCAGCAGTGGTGGGAGGGGCACTGAAGCTTTCTTT,CASSGGRGTEAFF
TRBV6-6,TRBJ1-6,.,.,TGTGCCAGCAGTTACGGTGACAGGTCACCAACCCTCCACTTT,CASSYGDRSPTLHF
TRBV9,TRBJ2-2,.,.,TGTGCCAGCAGCGTAGCGCCTAGCGCGAACACCGGGGAGCTGTTTTTT,CASSVAPSANTGELFF
TRBV28,TRBJ2-3,TRBD2,.,TGTGCCAGCAGTTTGGGGCTAGCGGGCACAGATACGCAGTATTTT,CASSLGLAGTDTQYF
TRBV4-1,TRBJ2-3,.,.,TGCGCCAGCGCCCCCAGCCGGCTTCTCAACGCAGATACGCAGTATTTT,CASAPSRLLNADTQYF